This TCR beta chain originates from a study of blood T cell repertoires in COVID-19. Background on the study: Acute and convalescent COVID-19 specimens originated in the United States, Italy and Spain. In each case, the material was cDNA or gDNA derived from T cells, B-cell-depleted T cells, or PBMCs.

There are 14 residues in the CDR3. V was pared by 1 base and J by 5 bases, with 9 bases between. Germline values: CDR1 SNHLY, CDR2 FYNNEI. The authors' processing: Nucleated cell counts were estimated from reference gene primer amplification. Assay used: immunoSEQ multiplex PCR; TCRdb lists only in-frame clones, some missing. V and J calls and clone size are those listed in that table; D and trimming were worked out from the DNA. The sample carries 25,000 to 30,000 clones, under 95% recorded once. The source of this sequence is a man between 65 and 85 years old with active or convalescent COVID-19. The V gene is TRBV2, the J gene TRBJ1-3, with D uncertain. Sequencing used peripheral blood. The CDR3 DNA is TGTGCCAGCAGTGAAGACCAGGCCAGAAACACCATATATTTT. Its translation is CASSEDQARNTIYF.